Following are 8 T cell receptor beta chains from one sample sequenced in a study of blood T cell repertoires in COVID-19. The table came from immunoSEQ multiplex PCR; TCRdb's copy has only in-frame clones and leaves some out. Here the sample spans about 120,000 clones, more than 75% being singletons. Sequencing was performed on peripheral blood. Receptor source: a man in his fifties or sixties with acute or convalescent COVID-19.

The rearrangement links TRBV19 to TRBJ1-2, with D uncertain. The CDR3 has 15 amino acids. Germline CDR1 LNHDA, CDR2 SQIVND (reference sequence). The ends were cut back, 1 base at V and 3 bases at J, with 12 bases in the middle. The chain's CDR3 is CASSIAWQAHYGYTF. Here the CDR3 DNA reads TGTGCCAGTAGTATAGCCTGGCAGGCTCACTATGGCTACACCTTC.

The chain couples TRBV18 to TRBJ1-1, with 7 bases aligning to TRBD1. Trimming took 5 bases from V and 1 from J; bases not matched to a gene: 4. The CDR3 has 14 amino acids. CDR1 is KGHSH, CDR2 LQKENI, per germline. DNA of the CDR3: TGTGCCAGCTCAGCCGACAGGGAGAACACTGAAGCTTTCTTT. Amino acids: CASSADRENTEAFF.

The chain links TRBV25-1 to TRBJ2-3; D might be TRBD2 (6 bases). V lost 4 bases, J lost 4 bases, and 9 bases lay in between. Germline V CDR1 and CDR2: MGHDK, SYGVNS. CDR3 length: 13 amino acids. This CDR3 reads CASSVGEADTQYF. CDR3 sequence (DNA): TGTGCCAGCAGTGTGGGGGAGGCAGATACGCAGTATTTT. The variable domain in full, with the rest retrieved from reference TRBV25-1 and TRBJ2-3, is EADIYQTPRYLVIGTGKKITLECSQTMGHDKMYWYQQDPGMELHLIHYSYGVNSTEKGDLSSESTVSRIRTEHFPLTLESARPSHTSQYLCASSVGEADTQYFGPGTRLTVL.

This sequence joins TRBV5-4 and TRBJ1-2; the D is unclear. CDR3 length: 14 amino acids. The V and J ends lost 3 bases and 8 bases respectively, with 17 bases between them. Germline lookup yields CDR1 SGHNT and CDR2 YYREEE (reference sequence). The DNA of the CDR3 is TGTGCCAGCAGCTCCTTGAGGACTGCCCTAGGCTACACCTTC. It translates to CASSSLRTALGYTF. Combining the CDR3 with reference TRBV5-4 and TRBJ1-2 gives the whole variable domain ETGVTQSPTHLIKTRGQQVTLRCSSQSGHNTVSWYQQALGQGPQFIFQYYREEENGRGNFPPRFSGLQFPNYSSELNVNALELDDSALYLCASSSLRTALGYTFGSGTRLTVV.

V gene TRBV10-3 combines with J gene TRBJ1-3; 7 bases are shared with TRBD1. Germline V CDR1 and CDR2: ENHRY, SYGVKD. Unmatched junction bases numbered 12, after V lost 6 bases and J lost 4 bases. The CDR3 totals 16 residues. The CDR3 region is CAISRQGEFGGNTIYF. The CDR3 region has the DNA TGTGCCATCAGCCGACAGGGAGAGTTTGGAGGAAACACCATATATTTT.

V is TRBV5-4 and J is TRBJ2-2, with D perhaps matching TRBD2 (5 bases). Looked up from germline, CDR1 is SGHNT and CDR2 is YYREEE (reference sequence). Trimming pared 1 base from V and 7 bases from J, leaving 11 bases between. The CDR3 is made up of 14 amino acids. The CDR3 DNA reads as TGTGCCAGCAGCTTGCTAGTTGCGGGCGGGGAGCTGTTTTTT. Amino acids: CASSLLVAGGELFF. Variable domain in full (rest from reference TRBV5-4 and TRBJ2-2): ETGVTQSPTHLIKTRGQQVTLRCSSQSGHNTVSWYQQALGQGPQFIFQYYREEENGRGNFPPRFSGLQFPNYSSELNVNALELDDSALYLCASSLLVAGGELFFGEGSRLTVL.

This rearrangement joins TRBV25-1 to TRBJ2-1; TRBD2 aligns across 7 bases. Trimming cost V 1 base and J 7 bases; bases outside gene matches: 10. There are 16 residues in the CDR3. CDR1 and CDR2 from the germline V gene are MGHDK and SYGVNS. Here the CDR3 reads CASSEWAGVRSNEQFF. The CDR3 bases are TGTGCCAGCAGTGAATGGGCGGGAGTCCGCTCAAATGAGCAGTTCTTC.

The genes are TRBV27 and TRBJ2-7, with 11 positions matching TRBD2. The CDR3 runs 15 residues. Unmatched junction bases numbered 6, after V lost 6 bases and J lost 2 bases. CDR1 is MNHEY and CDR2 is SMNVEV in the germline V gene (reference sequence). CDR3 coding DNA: TGTGCCAGCAGGAGAGCGACTAGCGGGACCTACGAGCAGTACTTC. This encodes CASRRATSGTYEQYF.